This T cell receptor beta chain was captured by sequencing in a study of T cells in Graves' hyperthyroidism and ophthalmopathy. Findings of the study overall: Ophthalmopathy and stable hyperthyroidism were separated by a 13 V-J model. Ophthalmopathy got predicted by the model a median about 6.5 months before its onset.

Reasons for excluding patients were uncontrolled infection, other autoimmune disease, pregnancy or lactation. CDR1 is MNHEY and CDR2 is SMNVEV in the germline V gene (reference sequence). V was pared by 7 bases and J by 10 bases, with 10 bases of the junction left unmatched. The CDR3 runs to 13 residues. A remark on this clonotype: The antigen is undetermined.

Researchers took RNA transcripts and amplified the TCR beta CDR3 regions from them. Researchers ran a first-round RT-PCR on the TCR CDR3 using the HTBI primer set. TCRdb re-analysed the multiplex PCR reads in MiXCR, keeping a single row per CDR3 protein. The table lists approximately 600,000 distinct CDR3 sequences, about a sixth of them singletons, with approximately 3.9% in the top ten. The receptor comes from a woman aged 25-40 years with Graves' hyperthyroidism. Sequenced sample: blood. V and J are TRBV27 and TRBJ1-1; 9 bases are shared with TRBD1. CDR3 region: CASTTGGGNRAFF. The CDR3 DNA reads TGTGCCAGCACAACAGGGGGCGGTAATCGAGCTTTCTTT.